The 22 T cell receptor beta chains below all came from one sample that was sequenced in a study of regulatory T cells in long-lasting Graves disease. The time point denotes: newly diagnosed GD, antithyroid drugs for less than 3 months. From RNA extracted from PBMCs, the TCR library was made. Sequencing libraries for TCR beta were prepared with iRepertoire HTBI primers and Arm-PCR of CDR3 regions. TCRdb analysed the multiplex PCR reads with MiXCR anew, one entry per CDR3 protein. The data contain 400,000 to 450,000 distinct CDR3 sequences, about 17% of them seen just once; the ten biggest clones take up roughly a tenth. The sample also formed part of further work on T cells in Graves' hyperthyroidism and ophthalmopathy.

The material was peripheral blood mononuclear cells (PBMCs), obtained at new diagnosis, from a patient treated with antithyroid drugs. The receptors here all came from a woman aged 25 to 39 with Graves disease.

At least ten counts were recorded for this clonotype. J is TRBJ2-3 and V is TRBV7-2, with 14 bases lining up with TRBD2. Germline assignment: CDR1 SGHTA and CDR2 FQGNSA. J was trimmed by 2 bases and V by 0 bases; bases with no gene match: 4. The CDR3 has 18 residues. The DNA of the CDR3 is TGTGCCAGCAGCTTAGCGGGACTAGCGGGAGAATACACAGATACGCAGTATTTT. Its protein is CASSLAGLAGEYTDTQYF.

This clonotype occurred many times. The V gene is TRBV30, the J gene TRBJ2-7; 12 bases agree with TRBD2. In germline, CDR1 is GTSNPN, CDR2 SVGIG (reference sequence). With 5 bases clipped from V and 7 bases from J, the junction kept 9 bases outside the gene matches. The CDR3 loop spans 14 amino acids. Here the CDR3 reads CAWRRTSGMGEQYF. The CDR3 region has the DNA TGTGCCTGGCGAAGGACTAGCGGGATGGGGGAGCAGTACTTC.

This clonotype was counted many times. This chain connects TRBV6-2 or TRBV6-3 to TRBJ1-1; TRBD1 might be the D (6 bases). Germline-derived CDR1 and CDR2 are MNHEY and SVGEGT. The length of the CDR3 is 14 residues. The V end was cut by 6 bases, the J end by 1 base, with 12 bases between. The CDR3 bases are TGTGCCAGCAGGGGACAATTTACGAACACTGAAGCTTTCTTT. Protein product: CASRGQFTNTEAFF.

The chain employs TRBV6-1 and TRBJ2-2; tentatively, D is TRBD1 or TRBD2 (5 bases each). Deletions cut 7 bases from V and 3 bases from J, with 15 bases between. This CDR3 is built from 15 residues. CDR1 and CDR2 from the germline V gene are MNHNS and SASEGT. As DNA, the CDR3 is TGTGCCAGCACCTCCCGCCAGGGAGACACCGGGGAGCTGTTTTTT. Amino acid sequence: CASTSRQGDTGELFF.

There are many counts of this clonotype. CDR3 coding DNA: TGTGCCACCAGCAGAGTTATGAACACTGAAGCTTTCTTT. Its translation is CATSRVMNTEAFF. V gene TRBV15 combines with J gene TRBJ1-1; D is unresolved. The CDR3 is made up of 13 amino acids. The germline V and J ends were trimmed by 1 base and 0 bases, with 3 bases remaining between them. Germline CDR1 is LNHNV and CDR2 is YYDKDF (reference sequence).

This clonotype was seen at least ten times. This CDR3 reads CASSRSAGFYEQYF. The CDR3 region has the DNA TGTGCCAGCAGCCGAAGCGCTGGATTCTACGAGCAGTACTTC. This chain connects TRBV6-2 or TRBV6-3 to TRBJ2-7, with D hard to call. Trimming shortened V by 6 bases and J by 3 bases, and 15 bases separated the two germline ends. The CDR3 contains 14 residues. Germline CDR1 is MNHEY and CDR2 is SVGEGT.

This clonotype was detected many times. The genes are TRBV7-2 and TRBJ1-2; 9 bases match TRBD1. Germline trimming cut 2 bases from V and 1 base from J; bases unmatched to any gene: 8. Germline V gene lookup returns CDR1 SGHTA and CDR2 FQGNSA. This CDR3 contains 17 residues. The CDR3 nucleotides are TGTGCCAGCAGCTTAACCTACCGGGACAGGGATAACTATGGCTACACCTTC. Translating it yields CASSLTYRDRDNYGYTF.

This clonotype was recorded many times. The rearrangement uses TRBV20-1 and TRBJ1-3; possibly TRBD1 for D (5 bases). The V end lost 7 bases, the J end lost 0 bases, and 7 bases lay between the germline ends. Germline CDR1 is DFQATT and CDR2 is SNEGSKA (reference sequence). The CDR3 has 12 amino acids. The CDR3 DNA reads as TGCAGTGTTCAGGGCTCTGGAAACACCATATATTTT. It codes for CSVQGSGNTIYF.

Many counts were recorded for this clonotype. The chain joins TRBV6-6 to TRBJ2-7; D remains ambiguous. CDR3 size: 13 residues. The germline V gene has CDR1 MNHNY and CDR2 SVGAGI (reference sequence). Trimming stripped 0 bases from V and 4 bases from J, with 7 bases between. The CDR3: CASSYSTPYEQYF. CDR3 nucleotides: TGTGCCAGCAGTTACTCGACCCCGTACGAGCAGTACTTC.

As to this clonotype: A much larger clone lies one base from this, so it may be a read error. V gene TRBV14 combines with J gene TRBJ2-2; 9 bases align to TRBD2. This CDR3 is built from 16 residues. V dropped 6 bases and J dropped 5; count of bases not matched to a gene: 10. Germline CDR1 is SGHDN and CDR2 is FVKESK. The DNA of the CDR3 is TGTGCCAGCAGTTTACGAGGGACTAGCAGTACCGGGGAGCTGTTTTTT. Its translation is CASSLRGTSSTGELFF. The full variable domain, with the rest looked up from reference TRBV14 and TRBJ2-2, is EAGVTQFPSHSVIEKGQTVTLRCDPISGHDNLYWYRRVMGKEIKFLLHFVKESKQDESGMPNNRFLAERTGGTYSTLKVQPAELEDSGVYFCASSLRGTSSTGELFFGEGSRLTVL.

This clonotype was seen only a few times. The rearrangement links TRBV20-1 to TRBJ1-2; perhaps TRBD1 as D (5 bases). Germline values: CDR1 DFQATT, CDR2 SNEGSKA (reference sequence). The CDR3 is made up of 14 amino acids. Between the trimmed V and J ends, which lost 5 bases and 5 bases, there was a span of 18 bases. CDR3 nucleotides: TGCAGTGCTTCCCTGGGGGTGGGGATTTATGGCTACACCTTC. Its translation is CSASLGVGIYGYTF.

This clonotype was picked up many times. This chain uses TRBV28 with TRBJ1-1, with no clear D. Trimming pared 3 bases from V and 0 bases from J, leaving 8 bases between. CDR1 MDHEN and CDR2 SYDVKM come from the germline V gene. The CDR3 extends over 14 amino acids. As DNA, the CDR3 is TGTGCCAGCAGTTTTTACAGAGTGAACACTGAAGCTTTCTTT. This gives the protein CASSFYRVNTEAFF.

This clonotype was detected many times. The chain joins TRBV20-1 to TRBJ2-5; a possible D gene is TRBD2 (7 bases). This CDR3 is 14 amino acids long. CDR1 DFQATT and CDR2 SNEGSKA come from the germline V gene (reference sequence). V gave up 3 bases and J gave up 4 bases, with 15 bases separating them. The CDR3 sequence is CSARMRGGRETQYF. As DNA, the CDR3 is TGCAGTGCTAGGATGAGGGGGGGAAGAGAGACCCAGTACTTC.

This clonotype was counted ten times or more. The genes are TRBV28 and TRBJ1-5, with D possibly TRBD1 on 6 matching bases. CDR3 length: 15 residues. Trimming took off 3 bases at V and 3 bases at J, with 12 bases between the two ends. The germline V gene encodes CDR1 MDHEN and CDR2 SYDVKM. The CDR3 region has the DNA TGTGCCAGCAGTTTCACCGACAGGCCCAATCAGCCCCAGCATTTT. This encodes CASSFTDRPNQPQHF.

This clonotype appeared many times. A junction boundary mismatches the germline segment, possibly from a read error. This rearrangement joins TRBV7-9 to TRBJ1-1, with TRBD1 as a possible D gene (5 bases). Per the germline V gene, CDR1 is SEHNR and CDR2 is FQNEAQ (reference sequence). The CDR3 runs 15 residues. The CDR3 DNA reads TGCGCCAGCAGCCAAGGACACACTGGGGGCACTGAAGCTTTCTTT. This sequence encodes CASSQGHTGGTEAFF.

This rearrangement joins TRBV9 to TRBJ1-5, with TRBD1 matching 8 bases. The better agreement between TRBJ2-3 and the DNA end casts doubt on the J call. This CDR3 contains 15 residues. The germline gives CDR1 SGDLS, CDR2 YYNGEE. CDR3 sequence reads: CASSTLGTGNQPQYF. The CDR3 DNA follows: TGTGCCAGCAGCACATTGGGGACAGGAAATCAGCCCCAGTATTTT.

This clonotype was recorded at least ten times. The chain links TRBV2 to TRBJ2-1; perhaps TRBD2 as D (6 bases). Trimming stripped 10 bases from V and 5 bases from J, with 15 bases between. Germline V gene lookup returns CDR1 SNHLY and CDR2 FYNNEI. This CDR3 is built from 13 residues. The CDR3 spells CATPGVQNNEQFF. The CDR3 coding sequence is TGTGCCACCCCGGGAGTCCAAAACAATGAGCAGTTCTTC.

This clonotype has just a few counts. The V call is TRBV6-9, the J call TRBJ2-3; 8 bases are shared with TRBD2. CDR1 is MNHGY and CDR2 is SVAAGI in the germline V gene. The CDR3 is 15 residues long. J was trimmed by 5 bases and V by 3 bases; bases with no gene match: 7. Here the CDR3 DNA reads TGTGCCAGCAGTTACACCCGGACTAGCCTAGATACGCAGTATTTT. Translated: CASSYTRTSLDTQYF.

This clonotype was picked up a small number of times. The gene calls are TRBV29-1 and TRBJ2-7; D ambiguous. Germline V gene data show CDR1 as SQVTM and CDR2 as ANQGSEA. V lost 4 bases, J lost 2 bases, and 6 bases lay in between. The CDR3 covers 11 residues. CDR3 amino acids: CSVGTTYEQYF. The CDR3 bases are TGCAGCGTTGGGACCACCTACGAGCAGTACTTC.

The rearrangement links TRBV6-1 to TRBJ1-5; D ambiguous. Germline V CDR1 and CDR2: MNHNS, SASEGT. This CDR3 has 11 residues. Trimming took off 3 bases at V and 6 bases at J, with 3 bases between the two ends. The CDR3 spells CASSEVQPQHF. The CDR3 nucleotides are TGTGCCAGCAGTGAGGTTCAGCCCCAGCATTTT.

This clonotype came up a few times. The CDR3: CASSFGPGTGRVRNSPLHF. DNA for the CDR3: TGTGCCAGCAGCTTCGGCCCGGGAACGGGACGGGTCCGTAATTCACCCCTCCACTTT. The chain carries TRBV11-2 and TRBJ1-6; tentative D call: TRBD1 (5 bases). CDR3 size: 19 residues. In germline, CDR1 is SGHAT, CDR2 FQNNGV. V lost 3 bases to trimming and J lost 6 bases, with 24 bases between them.

In this sample, this clonotype turned up many times. The chain employs TRBV27 and TRBJ2-3; 11 nucleotides match TRBD2. The length of the CDR3 is 17 residues. In germline, CDR1 is MNHEY, CDR2 SMNVEV (reference sequence). V lost 6 bases and J lost 0; bases outside the gene matches: 8. The CDR3 nucleotides are TGTGCCAGCAGCCGAATAGGGACTAGCGGAAGCACAGATACGCAGTATTTT. Translation: CASSRIGTSGSTDTQYF.